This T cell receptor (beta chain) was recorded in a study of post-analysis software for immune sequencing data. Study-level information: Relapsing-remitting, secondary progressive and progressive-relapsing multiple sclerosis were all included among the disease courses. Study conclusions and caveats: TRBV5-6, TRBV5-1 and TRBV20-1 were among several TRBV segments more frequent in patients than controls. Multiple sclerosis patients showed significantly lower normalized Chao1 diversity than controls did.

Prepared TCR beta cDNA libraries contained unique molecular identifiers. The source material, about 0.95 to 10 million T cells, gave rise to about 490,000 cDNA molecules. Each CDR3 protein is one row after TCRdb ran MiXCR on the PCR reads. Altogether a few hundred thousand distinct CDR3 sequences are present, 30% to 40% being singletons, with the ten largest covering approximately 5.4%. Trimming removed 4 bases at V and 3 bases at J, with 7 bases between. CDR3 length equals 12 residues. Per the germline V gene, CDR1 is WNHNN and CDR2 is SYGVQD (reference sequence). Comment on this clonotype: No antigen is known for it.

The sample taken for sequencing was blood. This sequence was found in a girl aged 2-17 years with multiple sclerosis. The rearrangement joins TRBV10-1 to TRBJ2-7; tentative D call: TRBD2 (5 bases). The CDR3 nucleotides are TGCGCCAGCAGTGGGGCGGGCTACGAGCAGTACTTC. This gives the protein CASSGAGYEQYF.